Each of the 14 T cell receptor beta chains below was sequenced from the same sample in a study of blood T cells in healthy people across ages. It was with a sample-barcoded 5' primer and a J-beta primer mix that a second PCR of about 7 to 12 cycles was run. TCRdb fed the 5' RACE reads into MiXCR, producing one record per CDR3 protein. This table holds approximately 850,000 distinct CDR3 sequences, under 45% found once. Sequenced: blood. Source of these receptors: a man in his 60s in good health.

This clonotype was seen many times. The CDR3 DNA follows: TGCAGTGCTAGACCCTTAACGGGACTCAACCGTGAGACCCAGTACTTC. Translating gives CSARPLTGLNRETQYF. The gene calls are TRBV20-1 and TRBJ2-5; perhaps TRBD2 as D (6 bases). The germline V and J ends were trimmed by 2 bases and 5 bases, with 21 bases remaining between them. CDR1 DFQATT and CDR2 SNEGSKA come from the germline V gene (reference sequence). This CDR3 has 16 residues.

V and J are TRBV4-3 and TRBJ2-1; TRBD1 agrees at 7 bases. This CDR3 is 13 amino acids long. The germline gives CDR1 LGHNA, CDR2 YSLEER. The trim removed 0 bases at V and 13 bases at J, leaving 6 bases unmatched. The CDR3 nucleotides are TGCGCCAGCAGCCAAGAAGGGGGCAATAAACAGTTCTTC. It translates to CASSQEGGNKQFF.

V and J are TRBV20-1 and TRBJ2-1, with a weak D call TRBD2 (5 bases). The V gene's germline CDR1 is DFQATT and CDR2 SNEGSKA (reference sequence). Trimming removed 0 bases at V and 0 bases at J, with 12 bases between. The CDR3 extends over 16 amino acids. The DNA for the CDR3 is TGCAGTGCTAGAGATCGGGATACAAGCTCCTACAATGAGCAGTTCTTC. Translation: CSARDRDTSSYNEQFF.

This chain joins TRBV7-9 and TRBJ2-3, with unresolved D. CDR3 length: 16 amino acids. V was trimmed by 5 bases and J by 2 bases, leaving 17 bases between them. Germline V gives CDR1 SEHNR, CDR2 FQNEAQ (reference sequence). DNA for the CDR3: TGTGCCAGCAGCGACCAGACAAGTGACTTCACAGATACGCAGTATTTT. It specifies CASSDQTSDFTDTQYF.

The CDR3 sequence: CASSVAGELVTDTQYF. In DNA, the CDR3 is TGTGCCAGCAGCGTAGCGGGGGAATTAGTGACAGATACGCAGTATTTT. The rearrangement links TRBV9 to TRBJ2-3, with D maybe TRBD2 (6 bases). Between the trimmed V and J ends, which lost 0 bases and 3 bases, there was a span of 14 bases. The germline V gene encodes CDR1 SGDLS and CDR2 YYNGEE. The CDR3 is made up of 16 amino acids.

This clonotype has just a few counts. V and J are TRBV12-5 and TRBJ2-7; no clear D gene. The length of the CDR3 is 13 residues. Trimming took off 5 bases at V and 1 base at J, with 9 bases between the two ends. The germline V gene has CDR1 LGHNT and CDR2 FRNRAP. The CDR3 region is CASGARHSYEQYF. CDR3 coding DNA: TGTGCTAGTGGTGCGAGACATTCCTACGAGCAGTACTTC.

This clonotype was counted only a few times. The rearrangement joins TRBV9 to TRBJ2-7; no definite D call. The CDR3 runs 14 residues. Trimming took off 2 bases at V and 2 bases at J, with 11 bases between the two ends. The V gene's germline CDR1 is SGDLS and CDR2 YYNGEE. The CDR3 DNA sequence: TGTGCCAGCAGCGTCGACGGGTCCGCCTACGAGCAGTACTTC. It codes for CASSVDGSAYEQYF.

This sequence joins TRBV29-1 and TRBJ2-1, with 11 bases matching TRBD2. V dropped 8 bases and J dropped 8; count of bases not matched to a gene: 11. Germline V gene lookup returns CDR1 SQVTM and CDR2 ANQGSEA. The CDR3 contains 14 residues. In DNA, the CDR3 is TGCAGCACTAGTACGACTAGCGGGGTTTATGAGCAGTTCTTC. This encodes CSTSTTSGVYEQFF.

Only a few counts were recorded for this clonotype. The CDR3 coding sequence is TGCGCCAGCATGGGACAGGGCTACGAGCAGTACTTC. This codes for CASMGQGYEQYF. The rearrangement uses TRBV5-1 and TRBJ2-7; TRBD1 matches 9 bases. The germline gives CDR1 SGHRS, CDR2 YFSETQ. V trimming: 6 bases; J trimming: 3 bases; junction bases outside the gene matches: 1. The CDR3 totals 12 residues.

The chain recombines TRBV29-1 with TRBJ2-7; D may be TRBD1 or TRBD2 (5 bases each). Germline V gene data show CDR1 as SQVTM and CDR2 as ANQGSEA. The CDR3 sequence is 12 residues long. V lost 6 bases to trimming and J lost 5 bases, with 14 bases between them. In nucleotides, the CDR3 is TGCAGCGTCCGAGGGGAACGGGACGAGCAGTACTTC. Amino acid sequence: CSVRGERDEQYF.

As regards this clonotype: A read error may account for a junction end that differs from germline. CDR3 nucleotide sequence: TGTGCCAGCCTACTGGGGGAAAACTATGACTACACCTTC. As protein: CASLLGENYDYTF. The gene calls are TRBV2 and TRBJ1-2; maybe TRBD1 (5 bases). The CDR3 totals 13 residues. Germline loops: CDR1 SNHLY, CDR2 FYNNEI. Filled out from reference TRBV2 and TRBJ1-2, the complete variable domain reads EPEVTQTPSHQVTQMGQEVILRCVPISNHLYFYWYRQILGQKVEFLVSFYNNEISEKSEIFDDQFSVERPDGSNFTLKIRSTKLEDSAMYFCASLLGENYDYTFGSGTRLTVV.

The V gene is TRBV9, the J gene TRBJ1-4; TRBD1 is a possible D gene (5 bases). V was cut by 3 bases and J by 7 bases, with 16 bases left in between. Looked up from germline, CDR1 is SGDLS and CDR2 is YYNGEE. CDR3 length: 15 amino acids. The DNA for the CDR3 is TGTGCCAGCAGCGGAGGGGAACGTCCGAGTGAAAAACTGTTTTTT. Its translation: CASSGGERPSEKLFF.

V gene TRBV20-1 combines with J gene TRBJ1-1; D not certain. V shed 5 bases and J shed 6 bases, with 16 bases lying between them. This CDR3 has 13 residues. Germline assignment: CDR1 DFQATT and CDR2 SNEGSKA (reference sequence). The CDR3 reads CSAQSRTSPEAFF. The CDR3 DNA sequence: TGCAGTGCTCAATCCAGGACTAGCCCTGAAGCTTTCTTT.

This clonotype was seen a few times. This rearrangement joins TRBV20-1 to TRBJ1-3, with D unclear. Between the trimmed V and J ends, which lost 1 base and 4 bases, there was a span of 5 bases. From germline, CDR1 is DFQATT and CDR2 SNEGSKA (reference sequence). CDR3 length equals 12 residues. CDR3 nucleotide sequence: TGCAGTGCTAGAGGGGCAGGAAACACCATATATTTT. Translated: CSARGAGNTIYF.